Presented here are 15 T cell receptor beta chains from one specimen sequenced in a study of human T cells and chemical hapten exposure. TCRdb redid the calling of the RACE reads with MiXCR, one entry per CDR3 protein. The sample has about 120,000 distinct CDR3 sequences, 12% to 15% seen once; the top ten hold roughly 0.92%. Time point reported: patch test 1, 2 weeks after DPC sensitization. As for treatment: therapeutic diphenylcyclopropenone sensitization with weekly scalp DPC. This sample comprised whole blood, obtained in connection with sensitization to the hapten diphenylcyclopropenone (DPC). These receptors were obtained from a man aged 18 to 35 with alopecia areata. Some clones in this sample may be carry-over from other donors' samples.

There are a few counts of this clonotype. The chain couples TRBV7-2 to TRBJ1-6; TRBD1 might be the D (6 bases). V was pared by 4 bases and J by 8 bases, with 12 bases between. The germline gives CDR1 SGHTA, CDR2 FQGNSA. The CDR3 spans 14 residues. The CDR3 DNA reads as TGTGCCAGCAGCTGGCAGGGGATGTATTCACCCCTCCACTTT. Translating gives CASSWQGMYSPLHF.

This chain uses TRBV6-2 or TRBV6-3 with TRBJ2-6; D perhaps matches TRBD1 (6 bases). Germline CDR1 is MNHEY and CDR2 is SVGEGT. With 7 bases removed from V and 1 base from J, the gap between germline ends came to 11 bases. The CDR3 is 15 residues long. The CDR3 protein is CASKLDRSGANVLTF. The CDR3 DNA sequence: TGTGCCAGCAAGTTAGACAGGTCTGGGGCCAACGTCCTGACTTTC.

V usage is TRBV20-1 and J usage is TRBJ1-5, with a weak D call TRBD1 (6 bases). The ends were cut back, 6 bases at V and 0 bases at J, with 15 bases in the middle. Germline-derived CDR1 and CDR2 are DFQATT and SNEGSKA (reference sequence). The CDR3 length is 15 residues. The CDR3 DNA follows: TGCAGTGCCAGACAGGATGACTATAGCAATCAGCCCCAGCATTTT. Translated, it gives CSARQDDYSNQPQHF.

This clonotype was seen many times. The CDR3 spells CASSPRDRGLLDYGYTF. CDR3 nucleotides: TGTGCCAGCTCACCTCGGGACAGGGGGCTTTTGGACTATGGCTACACCTTC. V gene TRBV18 combines with J gene TRBJ1-2; 12 bases match TRBD1. The CDR3 has 17 amino acids. Germline CDR1 KGHSH, CDR2 LQKENI. V was pared by 3 bases and J by 3 bases, with 8 bases of the junction left unmatched.

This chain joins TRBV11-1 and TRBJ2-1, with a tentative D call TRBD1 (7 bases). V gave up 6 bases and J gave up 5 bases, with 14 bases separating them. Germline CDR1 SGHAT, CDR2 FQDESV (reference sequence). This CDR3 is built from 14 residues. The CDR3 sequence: CASRLRGEHNEQFF. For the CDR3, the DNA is TGTGCCAGCAGGCTCAGGGGGGAACACAATGAGCAGTTCTTC.

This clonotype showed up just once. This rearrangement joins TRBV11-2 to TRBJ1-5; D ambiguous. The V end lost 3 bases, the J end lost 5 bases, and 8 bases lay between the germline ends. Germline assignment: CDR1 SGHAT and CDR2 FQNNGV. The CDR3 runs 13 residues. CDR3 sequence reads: CASSLRGHQPQHF. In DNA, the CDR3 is TGTGCCAGCAGCTTGAGAGGCCATCAGCCCCAGCATTTT.

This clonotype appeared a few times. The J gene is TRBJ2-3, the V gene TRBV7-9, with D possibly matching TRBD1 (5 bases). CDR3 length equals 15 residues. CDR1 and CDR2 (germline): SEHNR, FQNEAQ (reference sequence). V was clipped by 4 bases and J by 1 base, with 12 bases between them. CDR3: CASSSQGYGTDTQYF. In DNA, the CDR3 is TGTGCCAGCAGCTCTCAGGGATACGGCACAGATACGCAGTATTTT.

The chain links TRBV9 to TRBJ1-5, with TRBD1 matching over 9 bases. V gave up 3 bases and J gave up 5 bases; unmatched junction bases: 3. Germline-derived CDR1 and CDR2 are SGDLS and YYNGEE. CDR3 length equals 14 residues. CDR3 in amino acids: CASSEQGAYQPQHF. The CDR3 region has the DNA TGTGCCAGCAGCGAACAGGGGGCCTATCAGCCCCAGCATTTT.

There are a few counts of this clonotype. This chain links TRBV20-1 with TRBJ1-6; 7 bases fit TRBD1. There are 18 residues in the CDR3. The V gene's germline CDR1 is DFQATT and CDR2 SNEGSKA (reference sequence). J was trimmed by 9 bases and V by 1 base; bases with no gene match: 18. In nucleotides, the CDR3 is TGCAGTGCTAGAGCCCAAATGGGACAGCGAAGGTTCTTTTCACCCCTCCACTTT. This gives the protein CSARAQMGQRRFFSPLHF.

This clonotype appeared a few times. CDR3 sequence (DNA): TGTGCCAGCAGTCCTCTCTCGGGGTATACCAATGAGCAGTTCTTC. This codes for CASSPLSGYTNEQFF. This chain links TRBV5-4 with TRBJ2-1; D is possibly TRBD2 (5 bases). V was trimmed by 5 bases and J by 6 bases, leaving 18 bases between them. The CDR3 contains 15 residues. Germline-derived CDR1 and CDR2 are SGHNT and YYREEE (reference sequence).

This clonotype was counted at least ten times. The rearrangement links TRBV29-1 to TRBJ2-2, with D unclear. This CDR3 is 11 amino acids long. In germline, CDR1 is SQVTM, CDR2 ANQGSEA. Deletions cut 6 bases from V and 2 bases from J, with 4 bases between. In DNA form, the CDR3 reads TGCAGCGTACAAAACACCGGGGAGCTGTTTTTT. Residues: CSVQNTGELFF.

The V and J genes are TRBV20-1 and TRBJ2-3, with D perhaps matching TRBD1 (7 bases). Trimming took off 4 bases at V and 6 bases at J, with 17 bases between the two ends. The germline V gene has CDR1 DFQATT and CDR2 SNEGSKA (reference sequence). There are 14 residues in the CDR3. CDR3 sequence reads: CSAKRAGTVDTQYF. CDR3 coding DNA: TGCAGTGCTAAGCGGGCCGGGACAGTGGATACGCAGTATTTT.

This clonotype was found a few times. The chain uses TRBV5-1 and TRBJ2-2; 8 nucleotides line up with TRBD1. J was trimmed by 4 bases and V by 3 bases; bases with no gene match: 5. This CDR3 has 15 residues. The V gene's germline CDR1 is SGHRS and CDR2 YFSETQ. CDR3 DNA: TGCGCCAGCAGCTCGACAGGGGCTGCCACCGGGGAGCTGTTTTTT. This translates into CASSSTGAATGELFF.

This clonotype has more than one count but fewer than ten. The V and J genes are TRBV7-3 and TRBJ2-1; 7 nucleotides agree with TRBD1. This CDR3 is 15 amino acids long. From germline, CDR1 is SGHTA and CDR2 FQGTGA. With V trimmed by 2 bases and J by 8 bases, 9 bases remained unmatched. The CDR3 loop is CASSLEGAIGYEQFF. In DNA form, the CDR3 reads TGTGCCAGCAGCTTAGAGGGGGCCATCGGTTATGAGCAGTTCTTC.

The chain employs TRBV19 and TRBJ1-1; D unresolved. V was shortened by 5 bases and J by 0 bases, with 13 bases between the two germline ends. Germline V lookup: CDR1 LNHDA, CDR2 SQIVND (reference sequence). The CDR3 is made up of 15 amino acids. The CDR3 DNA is TGTGCCAGTAGTTGGACCCCTCAAGTGAACACTGAAGCTTTCTTT. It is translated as CASSWTPQVNTEAFF.